What follows are 24 T cell receptor beta chains derived from one specimen sequenced in a study of molecular identifiers for immune sequencing clone quantification. TCRdb itself ran the PCR reads through MiXCR, one entry per CDR3 protein. Of hundreds of thousands of distinct CDR3 sequences listed, less than 20% were seen once; the top ten hold approximately 0.9%. Specimen: naive CD8+ T cells from blood, with Jurkat cell RNA spiked in. Subset: FACS-sorted CD8+CD4-CCR7+CD45RA+ naive T cells. These receptors originate from a human donor in good health. Some libraries in this study had Jurkat cell RNA spiked in.

This clonotype was detected a few times. The V call is TRBV30, the J call TRBJ1-2; 8 bases are shared with TRBD1. J gave up 4 bases and V 8 bases, and 6 bases lay outside the gene matches. The CDR3 is made up of 12 amino acids. The germline V gene has CDR1 GTSNPN and CDR2 SVGIG (reference sequence). CDR3 region: CATETGAYGYTF. The DNA for the CDR3 is TGTGCCACTGAGACAGGGGCCTATGGCTACACCTTC. Looking up the rest from reference TRBV30 and TRBJ1-2 gives the full variable domain: SQTIHQWPATLVQPVGSPLSLECTVEGTSNPNLYWYRQAAGRGLQLLFYSVGIGQISSEVPQNLSASRPQDRQFILSSKKLLLSDSGFYLCATETGAYGYTFGSGTRLTVV.

Ten or more counts support this clonotype. The genes are TRBV4-3 and TRBJ1-1; D is ambiguous. V dropped 1 base and J dropped 5 bases, with 14 bases sitting between them. The germline gives CDR1 LGHNA, CDR2 YSLEER. The CDR3 loop spans 15 amino acids. CDR3 protein: CASSQGSYSGTEAFF. In nucleotides, the CDR3 is TGCGCCAGCAGCCAAGGAAGCTACAGCGGGACTGAAGCTTTCTTT.

This clonotype was picked up many times. The V call is TRBV20-1, the J call TRBJ2-7, with 8 positions matching TRBD2. J lost 3 bases, V lost 3 bases, and 7 bases had no gene match. The CDR3 loop spans 14 amino acids. The germline V gene encodes CDR1 DFQATT and CDR2 SNEGSKA (reference sequence). CDR3 in DNA: TGCAGTGCTAGCTTGGGACTAGGGGTCTACGAGCAGTACTTC. Its protein is CSASLGLGVYEQYF.

Comments on this clonotype: One junction end does not reproduce the germline sequence, and a read error may be involved. This chain uses TRBV27 with TRBJ2-7, with D perhaps being TRBD1 or TRBD2 (5 bases each). The CDR3 length is 13 residues. The germline V gene encodes CDR1 MNHEY and CDR2 SMNVEV (reference sequence). CDR3 residues: CAGSLGTAYEQYF. The CDR3 region has the DNA TGTGCCGGCAGTCTAGGGACGGCCTACGAGCAGTACTTC.

This clonotype occurred many times. The J gene is TRBJ2-7, the V gene TRBV20-1, with D unresolved. Trimming pared 3 bases from V and 0 bases from J, leaving 9 bases between. The CDR3 is 13 amino acids. Germline CDR1 is DFQATT and CDR2 is SNEGSKA (reference sequence). CDR3 coding DNA: TGCAGTGCTAGGGCCCCTTACTCCTACGAGCAGTACTTC. Translation gives CSARAPYSYEQYF.

This clonotype was seen ten or more times. This chain links TRBV13 with TRBJ2-4; D unclear. The CDR3 has 16 amino acids. Trimming took 5 bases from V and 0 from J, leaving 14 bases between them. CDR1 PRHDT and CDR2 FYEKMQ come from the germline V gene (reference sequence). CDR3 loop: CASSGYSSLAKNIQYF. The CDR3 DNA reads as TGTGCCAGCAGCGGCTACTCATCACTAGCCAAAAACATTCAGTACTTC.

This clonotype was seen a handful of times. This rearrangement joins TRBV5-6 to TRBJ2-1, with 11 positions matching TRBD2. CDR1 and CDR2 from the germline V gene are SGHDT and YYEEEE. The V and J ends lost 4 bases and 4 bases, in that order; junction bases with no gene match: 7. This CDR3 contains 16 residues. The CDR3 DNA reads TGTGCCAGCAGCCGCTCGACTAGCGGGATGTACAATGAGCAGTTCTTC. It codes for CASSRSTSGMYNEQFF.

The chain carries TRBV30 and TRBJ2-1; D gene uncertain. Trimming stripped 2 bases from V and 9 bases from J, with 11 bases between. The length of the CDR3 is 12 residues. Germline CDR1 reads GTSNPN; CDR2 reads SVGIG (reference sequence). CDR3: CAWSRAFGEQFF. The CDR3 region has the DNA TGTGCCTGGAGTCGGGCTTTTGGTGAGCAGTTCTTC.

This clonotype was picked up many times. The J gene is TRBJ2-7, the V gene TRBV29-1; a weak D match, TRBD1 (6 bases). Trimming removed 6 bases from V and 2 bases from J, with 11 bases in between. The CDR3 is 12 residues long. Germline V gives CDR1 SQVTM, CDR2 ANQGSEA. The CDR3 is CSVLQGTYEQYF. The DNA of the CDR3 is TGCAGCGTACTACAGGGAACCTACGAGCAGTACTTC.

This clonotype was observed many times. The V and J genes are TRBV7-9 and TRBJ2-2; 8 bases fit TRBD1. The CDR3 totals 16 residues. Germline V gives CDR1 SEHNR, CDR2 FQNEAQ (reference sequence). Trimming at V came to 6 bases and at J to 3 bases, leaving 9 bases not matched to a gene. CDR3 protein: CASRSGQGHYTGELFF. The CDR3 DNA reads TGTGCCAGCAGATCCGGACAGGGACACTACACCGGGGAGCTGTTTTTT.

Comments on this clonotype: A much larger clone lies one base from this, so it may be a read error. The chain recombines TRBV6-2 or TRBV6-3 with TRBJ2-7; TRBD2 aligns across 7 bases. The CDR3 consists of 14 residues. Per germline, CDR1 MNHEY and CDR2 SVGEGT. CDR3 DNA: TGTTCCAGCAGTTACCCGGGGGGAGTGTACGAGCAGTACTTC. It encodes CSSSYPGGVYEQYF.

This rearrangement joins TRBV4-1 to TRBJ2-7; a possible D gene is TRBD1 (5 bases). Trimming cost V 1 base and J 4 bases, with 17 bases left between them. The CDR3 length is 16 residues. The V gene's germline CDR1 is MGHRA and CDR2 YSYEKL. CDR3 loop: CASSQVRQLGFYEQYF. The CDR3 region has the DNA TGCGCCAGCAGCCAAGTCCGACAGCTGGGTTTTTACGAGCAGTACTTC.

This chain connects TRBV2 to TRBJ2-4; D possibly matches TRBD1 or TRBD2 (5 bases each). The CDR3 spans 17 residues. V was clipped by 6 bases and J by 5 bases, with 23 bases between them. The germline V gene encodes CDR1 SNHLY and CDR2 FYNNEI. The CDR3 loop reads CASRPPLGRGRENIQYF. Written as DNA, the CDR3 is TGTGCCAGCAGGCCTCCCCTAGGTCGGGGCCGAGAAAACATTCAGTACTTC.

With respect to this clonotype: A much larger clonotype is one base distant, so this may be a read error. The chain joins TRBV6-2 or TRBV6-3 to TRBJ2-5; D gene uncertain. Germline V gives CDR1 MNHEY, CDR2 SVGEGT. The V gene lost 4 bases and the J gene lost 3 bases, with 9 bases spanning the gap. The CDR3 loop spans 13 amino acids. The CDR3 DNA reads as TGTGCCAGCAGTTCCGACAACAAAGAGACCCAGTACTTC. Translated, it gives CASSSDNKETQYF.

This clonotype was recorded at least ten times. The J gene is TRBJ2-7, the V gene TRBV7-9, with TRBD1 matching 7 bases. Germline CDR1 reads SEHNR; CDR2 reads FQNEAQ (reference sequence). The CDR3 runs 17 residues. The V segment lost 1 base and the J segment 2 bases; nucleotides outside the gene matches: 11. For the CDR3, the DNA is TGTGCCAGCAGCTTAGGCTCCTCGCGTCAGGGGGCCTACGAGCAGTACTTC. It specifies CASSLGSSRQGAYEQYF. The full variable domain, rest sourced from reference TRBV7-9 and TRBJ2-7, is DTGVSQNPRHKITKRGQNVTFRCDPISEHNRLYWYRQTLGQGPEFLTYFQNEAQLEKSRLLSDRFSAERPKGSFSTLEIQRTEQGDSAMYLCASSLGSSRQGAYEQYFGPGTRLTVT.

This clonotype was seen more than once but under ten times. The chain employs TRBV2 and TRBJ2-2; TRBD1 agrees at 8 bases. V dropped 3 bases and J dropped 5; count of bases not matched to a gene: 5. The germline V gene has CDR1 SNHLY and CDR2 FYNNEI. This CDR3 has 15 amino acids. The CDR3 loop is CASSDGTGGTGELFF. CDR3 bases: TGTGCCAGCAGTGACGGTACAGGGGGAACCGGGGAGCTGTTTTTT.

The chain has TRBV19 and TRBJ2-7; 9 bases agree with TRBD1. Germline values: CDR1 LNHDA, CDR2 SQIVND (reference sequence). The J segment lost 3 bases and the V segment lost 3 bases, leaving 6 bases of the junction unmatched. This CDR3 has 15 residues. In DNA form, the CDR3 reads TGTGCCAGTAGTATCCGGACAGGGGATCGCTACGAGCAGTACTTC. Protein product: CASSIRTGDRYEQYF.

The CDR3 here is CASSLPPWEGPNQPQHF. CDR3 nucleotides: TGTGCCAGCAGTTTACCCCCCTGGGAGGGTCCCAATCAGCCCCAGCATTTT. This chain connects TRBV28 to TRBJ1-5; D call uncertain. V dropped 2 bases and J dropped 3 bases, with 17 bases sitting between them. CDR1 MDHEN and CDR2 SYDVKM come from the germline V gene. The CDR3 runs 17 residues.

Concerning this clonotype: The CDR3 carries no conserved terminal phenylalanine or tryptophan, so it likely arises from a read error. The V call is TRBV28, the J call TRBJ2-7; a possible D gene is TRBD2 (5 bases). CDR1 MDHEN and CDR2 SYDVKM come from the germline V gene. V gave up 6 bases and J gave up 4 bases, with 13 bases separating them. This CDR3 is built from 13 residues. CDR3 in amino acids: CASSPGLTYEQYL. The DNA for the CDR3 is TGTGCCAGCAGCCCAGGACTGACATACGAGCAGTACCTC.

With respect to this clonotype: A much larger clone lies one base from this, so it may be a read error. The gene calls are TRBV7-8 and TRBJ2-7; D might be TRBD1 or TRBD2, each matching 9 bases. The CDR3 is made up of 15 amino acids. Germline CDR1 is SGHVS and CDR2 is FQNEAQ. The CDR3: CVSSGGTGTPYEQYF. The CDR3 DNA reads as TGTGTCAGCAGCGGGGGGACAGGGACCCCCTACGAGCAGTACTTC.

The chain carries TRBV3-1 and TRBJ2-1; D remains unclear. V lost 2 bases, J lost 9 bases, and 8 bases lay in between. The CDR3 loop spans 12 amino acids. The V gene's germline CDR1 is LGHDT and CDR2 YNNKEL (reference sequence). In DNA form, the CDR3 reads TGTGCCAGCAGCCAATACCCCAGTGAGCAGTTCTTC. It translates to CASSQYPSEQFF.

This clonotype was picked up one time. This sequence may be a read error, since a much larger clone differs from it by one base. The conserved closing phenylalanine or tryptophan is absent in this CDR3, likely reflecting a read error. The rearrangement joins TRBV6-1 to TRBJ2-5, with D unresolved. The germline V gene has CDR1 MNHNS and CDR2 SASEGT. This CDR3 spans 11 amino acids. Trimming left V 1 base short and J 7 bases short, with 4 bases between. Written as DNA, the CDR3 is TGTGCCAGCAGTGAAGATTGGACCCAGTACTCC. Protein: CASSEDWTQYS.

A few counts support this clonotype. The chain uses TRBV4-3 and TRBJ2-2; no reliable D call. With 2 bases removed from V and 1 base from J, the gap between germline ends came to 8 bases. The CDR3 runs 15 residues. The germline V gene encodes CDR1 LGHNA and CDR2 YSLEER. The CDR3 DNA follows: TGCGCCAGCAGCCAACACGCGCGGAACACCGGGGAGCTGTTTTTT. Translating gives CASSQHARNTGELFF.

The chain carries TRBV5-4 and TRBJ2-7; D is unresolved. This CDR3 is 14 amino acids long. In germline, CDR1 is SGHNT, CDR2 YYREEE (reference sequence). V was shortened by 2 bases and J by 1 base, with 10 bases between the two germline ends. The CDR3 nucleotides read TGTGCCAGCAGCTTTGGGTCACCTTCCTACGAGCAGTACTTC. Residues: CASSFGSPSYEQYF.